This T cell receptor (beta chain) is drawn from a study of T-cell memory formation after mild COVID-19. This clonotype was counted only a few times. The antigen remains unidentified. Study-wide points: Later expanders leaned CD4+, whereas day 15 to 85 contracting clones were balanced CD4/CD8. Pre-infection memory already had some responding clones, implying cross-reactive memory joined. Chiefly within CM and EM were the contracting CD4+ clones; CD8+ ones were within EMRA.

From the 5' RACE reads, TCRdb called clonotypes with MiXCR, one entry per CDR3 protein. The sample includes around 300,000 distinct CDR3 sequences, roughly an eighth seen only once; the top ten take approximately 21%. This TCR was recovered from a man between 18 and 29 years old who had mild COVID-19 (a few samples of this study predate the infection). Cell type and time point are not known. The sample taken for sequencing was PBMCs or a T cell subset sorted from them (not recorded which).

CDR3 residues: CASYREGGGQYF. The CDR3 nucleotides read TGTGCCAGTTACAGGGAGGGAGGTGGGCAGTACTTC. This rearrangement joins TRBV10-3 to TRBJ2-7; D may be TRBD2 (7 bases). Germline loops: CDR1 ENHRY, CDR2 SYGVKD. The CDR3 runs 12 residues. V lost 10 bases and J 9 bases, leaving 19 bases between the germline ends.